What follows are 12 T cell receptor beta chains derived from one specimen sequenced in a study of T cell clonality in common variable immunodeficiency. For these receptors, no antigen is known. Overall study findings and caveats: Common variable immunodeficiency TCR beta sequences reportedly had fewer deletions and N-nucleotide insertions.

Assay: immunoSEQ multiplex PCR; the TCRdb copy retains only in-frame clones and omits some. There are 21,000 or so clones in the sample, none observed a single time. The sample was peripheral blood mononuclear cells. Receptors were obtained from a human donor with common variable immunodeficiency.

This clone came up many times. The sequence runs out 3 residues before the end of the CDR3; the remainder is reconstructed from the germline J gene. The V gene is TRBV5-5, the J gene TRBJ1-1, with D perhaps TRBD1 (6 bases). This CDR3 comprises 15 residues. In germline, CDR1 is SGHKS, CDR2 YYEKEE (reference sequence). The germline V and J ends were trimmed by 2 bases and 1 base, with 12 bases remaining between them. CDR3 protein: CASSFRGSANTEAFF. CDR3 bases read: TGTGCCAGCAGCTTCAGGGGAAGCGCGAACACTGAA. Full variable domain (remainder filled in from reference TRBV5-5 and TRBJ1-1): DAGVTQSPTHLIKTRGQQVTLRCSPISGHKSVSWYQQVLGQGPQFIFQYYEKEERGRGNFPDRFSARQFPNYSSELNVNALLLGDSALYLCASSFRGSANTEAFFGQGTRLTVV.

This clone was detected many times. The CDR3 end is not reached by the read, which stops 3 residues before it; the germline J gene fills it in. This rearrangement joins TRBV12-3 or TRBV12-4 to TRBJ2-7; 15 nucleotides match TRBD2. The CDR3 length is 16 residues. The ends lost 7 bases at V and 6 bases at J; junction bases unmatched: 10. Here the CDR3 reads CASTRGTSGGLSEQYF. CDR3 DNA (partial): TGTGCCAGCACCCGAGGGACTAGCGGGGGGTTGTCCGAG.

This clone was seen ten or more times. The sequenced fragment ends 3 residues before the CDR3 boundary, so the rest is inferred from the germline J gene. V and J are TRBV20-1 and TRBJ2-2; possible D gene TRBD2, 6 bases. CDR1 is DFQATT and CDR2 is SNEGSKA in the germline V gene (reference sequence). V was clipped by 7 bases and J by 2 bases, with 20 bases between them. The CDR3 contains 16 residues. This CDR3 is CSGSGSLGLNTGELFF. The CDR3 bases that were read are TGCAGTGGGAGTGGGTCCTTGGGACTTAACACCGGGGAG.

This clone was seen ten or more times. The read stops 3 residues short of the end of the CDR3; the missing end is completed from the germline J gene. This chain connects TRBV7-8 to TRBJ1-1; 7 bases line up with TRBD1. With 4 bases clipped from V and 2 bases from J, the junction kept 13 bases outside the gene matches. The CDR3 is made up of 17 amino acids. Looked up from germline, CDR1 is SGHVS and CDR2 is FQNEAQ. The sequenced CDR3 bases are TGTGCCAGCAGCTCCCAAAGCCGGACAGGCCGAAACACTGAA. Its translation: CASSSQSRTGRNTE. The entire CDR3 sequence reads CASSSQSRTGRNTEAFF.

In its sample, this clone was seen many times. The CDR3 end falls 3 residues outside the read, so it is completed with the germline J gene. The chain links TRBV29-1 to TRBJ2-7; 7 nucleotides align to TRBD1. CDR1 SQVTM and CDR2 ANQGSEA come from the germline V gene. After removal of 7 bases from V and 3 bases from J, the junction contained 6 bases not matched to a gene. This CDR3 has 12 residues. This CDR3 is CSARTGYYEQYF. Incomplete CDR3 DNA: TGCAGCGCCCGGACAGGCTACTACGAG.

This clone was detected ten times or more. The CDR3 end lies 3 residues beyond the end of the read and is filled in from the germline J gene. The rearrangement uses TRBV14 and TRBJ2-7; D not resolved. V lost 2 bases to trimming and J lost 4 bases, with 15 bases between them. The CDR3 covers 15 residues. In germline, CDR1 is SGHDN, CDR2 FVKESK. The CDR3 sequence is CASSQPLTVGYEQYF. CDR3 DNA (partial): TGTGCCAGCAGCCAACCATTGACGGTAGGGTACGAG.

Turning to this clone: The CDR3 is cut off 3 residues early in the read; its end comes from the germline J gene. The rearrangement joins TRBV5-4 to TRBJ2-7; TRBD1 might be the D (6 bases). CDR3 length: 15 amino acids. V was shortened by 4 bases and J by 2 bases, with 16 bases between the two germline ends. Germline V gene lookup returns CDR1 SGHNT and CDR2 YYREEE (reference sequence). The covered CDR3 bases are TGTGCCAGCAGCCATTCAACGACAGGACCCTACGAG. Amino acids: CASSHSTTGPYE. The entire CDR3 sequence reads CASSHSTTGPYEQYF.

This clone was counted ten times or more. The read ends 3 residues early relative to the CDR3; the germline J gene fills the gap. The rearrangement joins TRBV10-3 to TRBJ1-2; D perhaps matches TRBD1 (6 bases). This CDR3 has 13 residues. CDR1 and CDR2 (germline): ENHRY, SYGVKD. Between the trimmed V and J ends, which lost 7 bases and 7 bases, there was a span of 16 bases. The CDR3 region is CAINSGGRGGYTF. The sequenced part of the CDR3 DNA is TGTGCCATCAATAGTGGAGGCAGGGGTGGC.

This clone was seen more than once but under ten times. The read terminates 3 residues before the CDR3 end, so the remaining end is supplied by the germline J gene. The V and J genes are TRBV5-1 and TRBJ2-2; 8 bases match TRBD2. This CDR3 is 15 amino acids long. V lost 4 bases to trimming and J lost 2 bases; unmatched junction nucleotides: 4. Germline V gene data show CDR1 as SGHRS and CDR2 as YFSETQ. The sequenced CDR3 bases are TGCGCCAGCAGCAATAGCGGGGTCAACACCGGGGAG. It specifies CASSNSGVNTGE. The full CDR3 sequence reads CASSNSGVNTGELFF. The full variable domain, rest sourced from reference TRBV5-1 and TRBJ2-2, is KAGVTQTPRYLIKTRGQQVTLSCSPISGHRSVSWYQQTPGQGLQFLFEYFSETQRNKGNFPGRFSGRQFSNSRSEMNVSTLELGDSALYLCASSNSGVNTGELFFGEGSRLTVL.

This clone was seen many times. Coverage ceases 3 residues before the CDR3 finishes, and the germline J gene fills in the end. The J gene is TRBJ2-7, the V gene TRBV3-1 (or the pseudogene TRBV3-2); 8 positions match TRBD1. With V trimmed by 4 bases and J by 0 bases, 5 bases remained unmatched. This CDR3 is built from 15 residues. CDR1 and CDR2 (germline): LGHDT, YNNKEL (reference sequence). The CDR3 DNA, read in part, is TGTGCCAGCAGCCCTCAGGGGGCCGGCTCCTACGAG. Protein product: CASSPQGAGSYE. The full CDR3 is CASSPQGAGSYEQYF.

In its sample, this clone was seen many times. Coverage ceases 3 residues before the CDR3 finishes, and the germline J gene fills in the end. V is TRBV30 and J is TRBJ1-5, with 7 positions matching TRBD1. From germline, CDR1 is GTSNPN and CDR2 SVGIG (reference sequence). The V segment lost 5 bases and the J segment 1 base; nucleotides outside the gene matches: 8. The CDR3 consists of 15 residues. The CDR3 here is CAWAPGTASNQPQHF. The CDR3 bases that were read are TGTGCCTGGGCCCCGGGGACAGCAAGCAATCAGCCC.

This clone was seen at least ten times. Read sequence stops 3 residues before the CDR3 end, and the germline J gene provides the missing end. The genes are TRBV7-6 and TRBJ1-6, with TRBD1 matching 9 bases. V was clipped by 5 bases and J by 4 bases; unmatched bases: 3. The CDR3 has 15 residues. Germline V gene data show CDR1 as SGHVS and CDR2 as FNYEAQ. The sequenced part of the CDR3 DNA is TGTGCCAGCAGCGGAGGGACAGGGTATAATTCACCC. Translating gives CASSGGTGYNSP. The entire CDR3 is CASSGGTGYNSPLHF.